Listed below are T cell receptor beta chains from one sample, sequenced in a study of T-cell reconstitution after alpha-beta-depleted transplantation in children. TCRdb re-called the PCR reads through MiXCR, storing one row per CDR3 protein. The sample lists some 120,000 distinct CDR3 sequences; 10% to 13% were seen once. Material: PBMCs, obtained before TCRalphabeta/CD19-depleted stem cell transplant. The source of these receptors is a boy aged 2 to 10 with acute lymphoblastic leukemia, due to receive a stem cell transplant. CDR3s include the opening cysteine and the closing phenylalanine or tryptophan. D genes are given only for firm matches. The size field is filled for only some rows; it gives once, few, many or a size class.

15,few,TRBV20-1,TRBD2,TRBJ2-1,TGCAGTGCTAGAGATTGGGTCCGACCGGGGGGTGAGCAGTTCTTC,CSARDWVRPGGEQFF
13,NA,TRBV7-9,NA,TRBJ1-5,TGTGCCAGCAGCTTAGAGGGGAGTGGGCCCCAGCATTTT,CASSLEGSGPQHF
14,NA,TRBV6-1,NA,TRBJ1-2,TGTGCCAGCAGTGAACAACCAAGAGGCTATGGCTACACCTTC,CASSEQPRGYGYTF
16,NA,TRBV7-9,TRBD2,TRBJ2-1,TGTGCCAGCAGCACCAGAGCGGGGAGGGACTACAATGAGCAGTTCTTC,CASSTRAGRDYNEQFF
14,many,TRBV20-1,TRBD2,TRBJ2-1,TGCAGTGCTAGAATGAGCGGGAATTACGATGAGCAGTTCTTC,CSARMSGNYDEQFF
14,many,TRBV7-2,NA,TRBJ1-1,TGTGCCAGCAGCCACCGTGCGGGGGCGTACGAAGCTTTCTTT,CASSHRAGAYEAFF
11,NA,TRBV5-1,NA,TRBJ2-4,TGCGCCAGCAGCTATCAAAACATTCAGTACTTC,CASSYQNIQYF
17,NA,TRBV6-5,TRBD2,TRBJ2-1,TGTGCCAGCAGTTACTCGACTAGCGGAAACTCCTACAATGAGCAGTTCTTC,CASSYSTSGNSYNEQFF
14,few,TRBV12-3/TRBV12-4,NA,TRBJ1-4,TGTGCCAGCAGCCCGGACACTGGGGGGGAAAAACTGTTTTTT,CASSPDTGGEKLFF
19,once,TRBV12-3/TRBV12-4,TRBD2,TRBJ2-4,TGTGCCAGCAGTCCGAGACTAGCGGGGGAGAGGTTAGGCAAAAACATTCAGTACTTC,CASSPRLAGERLGKNIQYF
15,NA,TRBV11-2,NA,TRBJ1-1,TGTGCCAGCAGCCTCTTTCCTCTCGGCCACACTGAAGCTTTCTTT,CASSLFPLGHTEAFF
20,NA,TRBV11-1,TRBD1,TRBJ2-3,TGTGCCAGCAGCTTCGGCCTCCAGGGACAGGGGGAAACTAGCACAGATACGCAGTATTTT,CASSFGLQGQGETSTDTQYF
12,NA,TRBV18,NA,TRBJ1-1,TGTGCCAGCTCCCCTTGGGACACTGAAGCTTTCTTT,CASSPWDTEAFF
15,NA,TRBV24-1,NA,TRBJ1-1,TGTGCCACCAGTGATACCCCCGGGGAGAACACTGAAGCTTTCTTT,CATSDTPGENTEAFF
14,many,TRBV20-1,NA,TRBJ2-4,TGCAGTGCTACCCCGGGTTTAGCCAAAAACATTCAGTACTTC,CSATPGLAKNIQYF
14,NA,TRBV7-6,NA,TRBJ2-3,TGTGCCAGCAGCACAAGAGGGGTGACAGATACGCAGTATTTT,CASSTRGVTDTQYF
16,NA,TRBV3-1,NA,TRBJ2-3,TGTGCCAGCAGCCAAGGAGTAGCGGACCCCAGGGATACGCAGTATTTT,CASSQGVADPRDTQYF
20,few,TRBV28,TRBD2,TRBJ2-6,TGTGCCAGCAGTTTATGGGGACTAGCGGGAGGGCCGGAAGGGGCCAACGTCCTGACTTTC,CASSLWGLAGGPEGANVLTF
14,many,TRBV20-1,NA,TRBJ2-1,TGCAGTGCTAGAGGTCCAGGCGCCTACAATGAGCAGTTCTTC,CSARGPGAYNEQFF
14,NA,TRBV20-1,TRBD1,TRBJ1-5,TGCAGTGCTAGAGATTCAGGGGGCGGGCAGCCCCAGCATTTT,CSARDSGGGQPQHF
15,few,TRBV12-3/TRBV12-4,TRBD1,TRBJ2-7,TGTGCCAGCAGCCTAAGACAGGGAATCGCCTACGAGCAGTACTTC,CASSLRQGIAYEQYF
14,many,TRBV12-3/TRBV12-4,NA,TRBJ1-3,TGTGCCAGCAGTTTGACAGATTCTGGAAACACCATATATTTT,CASSLTDSGNTIYF
13,NA,TRBV5-1,NA,TRBJ2-7,TGCGCCAGCAGCTCGGACCGATACTACGAGCAGTACTTC,CASSSDRYYEQYF
16,many,TRBV10-3,TRBD1,TRBJ2-3,TGTGCCATCAGTGACCTGGGACAGGGAGACACAGATACGCAGTATTTT,CAISDLGQGDTDTQYF
13,few,TRBV20-1,NA,TRBJ2-3,TGCAGTGCTAGTGGCTCTAGCACAGATACGCAGTATTTT,CSASGSSTDTQYF
17,few,TRBV3-1,TRBD1,TRBJ2-7,TGTGCCAGCAGCCAAGACGACAGGGGGCTATACTCCTACGAGCAGTACTTC,CASSQDDRGLYSYEQYF
12,many,TRBV12-3/TRBV12-4,NA,TRBJ2-5,TGTGCCAGCGGGCGAGTCCAAGAGACCCAGTACTTC,CASGRVQETQYF
14,few,TRBV30,NA,TRBJ1-5,TGTGCCTGGAGCGCAGGGTTGGGAAATCAGCCCCAGCATTTT,CAWSAGLGNQPQHF
17,many,TRBV5-1,TRBD2,TRBJ2-4,TGCGCCAGCAGCTTGGCCCCGGCTGGGGGGGGCAAAAACATTCAGTACTTC,CASSLAPAGGGKNIQYF
14,NA,TRBV6-1,NA,TRBJ2-3,TGTGCCAGCAGTGAAAACCCCTTAGGGGATACGCAGTATTTT,CASSENPLGDTQYF
15,many,TRBV15,NA,TRBJ2-2,TGTGCCACCAGCAGTATCTCCCGATTTGGCGGGGAGCTGTTTTTT,CATSSISRFGGELFF
17,NA,TRBV14,TRBD2,TRBJ2-1,TGTGCCAGCAGCCCGGGACTAGCGGGAGGATTATGGAATGAGCAGTTCTTC,CASSPGLAGGLWNEQFF
14,many,TRBV6-5,NA,TRBJ2-2,TGTGCCAGCAGAGTACAGGGGAACACCGGGGAGCTGTTTTTT,CASRVQGNTGELFF